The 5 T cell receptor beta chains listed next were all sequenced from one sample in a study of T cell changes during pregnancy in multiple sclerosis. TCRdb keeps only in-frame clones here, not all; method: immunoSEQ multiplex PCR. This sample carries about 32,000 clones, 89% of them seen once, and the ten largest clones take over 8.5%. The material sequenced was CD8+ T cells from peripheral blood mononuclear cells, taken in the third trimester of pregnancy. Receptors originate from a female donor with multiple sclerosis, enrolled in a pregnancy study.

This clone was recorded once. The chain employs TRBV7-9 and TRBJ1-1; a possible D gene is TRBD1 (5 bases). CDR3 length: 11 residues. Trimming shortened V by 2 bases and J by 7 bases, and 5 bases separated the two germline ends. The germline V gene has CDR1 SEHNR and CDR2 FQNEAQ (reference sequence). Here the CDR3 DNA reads TGTGCCAGCAGCTTAACAGGTGAAGCTTTCTTT. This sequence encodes CASSLTGEAFF.

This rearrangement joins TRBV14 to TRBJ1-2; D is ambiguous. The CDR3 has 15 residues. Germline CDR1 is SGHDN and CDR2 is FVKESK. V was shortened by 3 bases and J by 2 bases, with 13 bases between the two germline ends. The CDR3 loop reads CASSQAYDTNYGYTF. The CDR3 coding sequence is TGTGCCAGCAGCCAGGCATACGACACCAACTATGGCTACACCTTC.

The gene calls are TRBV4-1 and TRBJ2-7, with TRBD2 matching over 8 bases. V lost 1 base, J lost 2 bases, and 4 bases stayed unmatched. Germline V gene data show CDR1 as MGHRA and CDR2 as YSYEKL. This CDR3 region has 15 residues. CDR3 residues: CASSQGDGRAYEQYF. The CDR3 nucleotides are TGCGCCAGCAGCCAAGGAGACGGGAGGGCCTACGAGCAGTACTTC.

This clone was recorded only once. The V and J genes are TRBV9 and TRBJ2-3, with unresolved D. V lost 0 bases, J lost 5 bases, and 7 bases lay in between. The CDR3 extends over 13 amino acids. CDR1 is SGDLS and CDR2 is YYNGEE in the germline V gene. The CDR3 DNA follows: TGTGCCAGCAGCGTAGTACCGGGAGATACGCAGTATTTT. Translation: CASSVVPGDTQYF.

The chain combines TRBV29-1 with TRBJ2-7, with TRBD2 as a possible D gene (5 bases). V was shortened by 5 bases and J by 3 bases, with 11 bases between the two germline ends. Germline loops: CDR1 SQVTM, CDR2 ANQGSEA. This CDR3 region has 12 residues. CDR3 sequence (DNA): TGCAGCGTTTCGGCACGGGGCTACGAGCAGTACTTC. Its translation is CSVSARGYEQYF.